This T cell receptor beta chain was obtained from a study of blood T cell repertoires in COVID-19. Sequencing was performed with immunoSEQ multiplex PCR; in TCRdb, only in-frame clones are kept and a portion is missing. The sample holds some 180,000 clones; approximately 89% are singletons and the top ten take under 9.5%. To note about this clone: The sample has other DNA sequences that encode this CDR3 too.

The CDR3 extends over 15 amino acids. The V segment lost 4 bases and the J segment 3 bases; nucleotides outside the gene matches: 1. Germline assignment: CDR1 LGHDT and CDR2 YNNKEL (reference sequence). Sequencing used peripheral blood. This chain connects TRBV3-1 (or the pseudogene TRBV3-2) to TRBJ2-1; 12 bases align to TRBD2. This clonotype originated in a woman in her sixties with acute or convalescent COVID-19. The CDR3: CASSPTSGSYNEQFF. CDR3 nucleotides: TGTGCCAGCAGCCCGACTAGCGGGAGCTACAATGAGCAGTTCTTC.